This T cell receptor (beta chain) was obtained from a study of breast tumors, draining lymph nodes, adjacent tissues. Whole-study results and caveats: Data fit most tumor T cells coming from lymph node, expanding in tumor. Tumor T cell lymph node origin was a supported hypothesis, not proven. Luminal-like breast cancer showed significantly greater tumor-nontumor repertoire similarity than basal-like breast cancer did. Tumor TCR diversity was below lymph nodes but above nontumor tissue.

TCRdb reprocessed the multiplex PCR reads with MiXCR, giving one entry per CDR3 protein. The sample shows more than 50,000 distinct CDR3 sequences, around 45% of them seen only once. A word on this clonotype: Antigen: not known.

CDR3 length: 15 residues. Germline-derived CDR1 and CDR2 are KGHDR and SFDVKD. The V end lost 7 bases, the J end lost 3 bases, and 14 bases lay between the germline ends. The chain uses TRBV24-1 and TRBJ2-2, with unresolved D. Sequenced: breast tumor tissue. The source is a female donor with breast cancer. Some clones in this sample may be carry-over from other donors' samples. The chain's CDR3 is CATSSEALDTGELFF. CDR3 nucleotides: TGTGCCACCAGCTCTGAAGCGTTGGACACCGGGGAGCTGTTTTTT.